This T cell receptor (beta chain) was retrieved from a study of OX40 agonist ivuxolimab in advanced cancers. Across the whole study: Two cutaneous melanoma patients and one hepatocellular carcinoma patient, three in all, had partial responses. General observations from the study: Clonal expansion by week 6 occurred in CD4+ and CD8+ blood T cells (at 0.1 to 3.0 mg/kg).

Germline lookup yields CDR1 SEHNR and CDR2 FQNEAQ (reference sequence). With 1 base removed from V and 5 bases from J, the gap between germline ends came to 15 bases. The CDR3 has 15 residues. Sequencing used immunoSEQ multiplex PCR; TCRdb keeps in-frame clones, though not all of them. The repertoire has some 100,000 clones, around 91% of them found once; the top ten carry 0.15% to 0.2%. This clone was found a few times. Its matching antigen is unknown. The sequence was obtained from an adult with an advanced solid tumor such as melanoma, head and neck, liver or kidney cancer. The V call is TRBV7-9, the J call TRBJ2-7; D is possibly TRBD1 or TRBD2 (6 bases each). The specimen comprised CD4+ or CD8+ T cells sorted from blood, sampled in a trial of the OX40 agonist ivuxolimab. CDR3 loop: CASSLGGVGAHEQYF. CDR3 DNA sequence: TGTGCCAGCAGCTTAGGCGGGGTGGGGGCCCACGAGCAGTACTTC.